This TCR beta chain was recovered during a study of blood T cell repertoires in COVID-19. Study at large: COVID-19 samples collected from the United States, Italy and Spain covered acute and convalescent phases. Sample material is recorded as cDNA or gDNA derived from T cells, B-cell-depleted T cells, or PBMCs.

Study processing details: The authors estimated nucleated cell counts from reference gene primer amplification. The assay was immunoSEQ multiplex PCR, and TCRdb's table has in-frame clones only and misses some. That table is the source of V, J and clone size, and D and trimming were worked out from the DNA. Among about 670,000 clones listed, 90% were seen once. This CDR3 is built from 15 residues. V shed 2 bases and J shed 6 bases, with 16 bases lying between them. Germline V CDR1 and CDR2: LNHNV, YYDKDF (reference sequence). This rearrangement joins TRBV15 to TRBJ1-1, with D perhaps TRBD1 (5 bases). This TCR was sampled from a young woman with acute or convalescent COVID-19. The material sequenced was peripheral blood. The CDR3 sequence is CATSRPNAGGSEAFF. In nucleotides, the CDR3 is TGTGCCACCAGCAGACCGAACGCTGGGGGGTCTGAAGCTTTCTTT.